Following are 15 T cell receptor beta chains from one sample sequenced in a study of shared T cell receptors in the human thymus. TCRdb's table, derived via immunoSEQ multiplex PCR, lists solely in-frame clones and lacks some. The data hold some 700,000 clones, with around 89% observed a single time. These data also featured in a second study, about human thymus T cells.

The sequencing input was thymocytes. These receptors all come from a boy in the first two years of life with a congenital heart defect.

CDR3 in amino acids: CASSSSLAGSYEQYF. CDR3 DNA sequence: TGTGCCAGTAGCTCCTCCCTAGCGGGGTCCTACGAGCAGTACTTC. This chain uses TRBV19 with TRBJ2-7; 9 bases line up with TRBD2. The CDR3 is made up of 15 amino acids. V shed 6 bases and J 1 base; nucleotides not matched to a gene: 7. Germline V lookup: CDR1 LNHDA, CDR2 SQIVND (reference sequence).

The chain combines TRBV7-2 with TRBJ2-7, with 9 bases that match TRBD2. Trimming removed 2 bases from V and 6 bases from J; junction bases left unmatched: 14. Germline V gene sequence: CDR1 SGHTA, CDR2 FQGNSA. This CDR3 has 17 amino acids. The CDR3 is CASSLLGPTQREAEQYF. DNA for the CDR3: TGTGCCAGCAGCTTACTGGGACCTACACAGCGGGAGGCCGAGCAGTACTTC.

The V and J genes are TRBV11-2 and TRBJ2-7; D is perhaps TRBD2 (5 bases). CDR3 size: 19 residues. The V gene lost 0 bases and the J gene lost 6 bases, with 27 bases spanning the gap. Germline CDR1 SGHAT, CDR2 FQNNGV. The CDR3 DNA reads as TGTGCCAGCAGCTTAGAGATCCCGTCCGGCGAGGGCCGAGGAAGCGAGCAGTACTTC. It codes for CASSLEIPSGEGRGSEQYF. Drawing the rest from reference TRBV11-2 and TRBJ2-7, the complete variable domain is EAGVAQSPRYKIIEKRQSVAFWCNPISGHATLYWYQQILGQGPKLLIQFQNNGVVDDSQLPKDRFSAERLKGVDSTLKIQPAKLEDSAVYLCASSLEIPSGEGRGSEQYFGPGTRLTVT.

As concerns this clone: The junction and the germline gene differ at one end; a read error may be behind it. CDR3 nucleotides: TGTGCTAGCAGCTTAAAGCTAGAGGGCTACAATGAGCAGTTCTTC. It codes for CASSLKLEGYNEQFF. This rearrangement joins TRBV7-7 to TRBJ2-1; a possible D gene is TRBD2 (5 bases). Per the germline V gene, CDR1 is SSHAT and CDR2 is FNYEAQ (reference sequence). The CDR3 sequence is 15 residues long.

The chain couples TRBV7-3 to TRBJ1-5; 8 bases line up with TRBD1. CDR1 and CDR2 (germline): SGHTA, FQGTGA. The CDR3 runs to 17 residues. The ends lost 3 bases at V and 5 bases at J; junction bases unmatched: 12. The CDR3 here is CASSFSTGPQGDQPQHF. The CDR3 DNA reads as TGTGCCAGCAGCTTCTCCACGGGGCCACAGGGGGATCAGCCCCAGCATTTT.

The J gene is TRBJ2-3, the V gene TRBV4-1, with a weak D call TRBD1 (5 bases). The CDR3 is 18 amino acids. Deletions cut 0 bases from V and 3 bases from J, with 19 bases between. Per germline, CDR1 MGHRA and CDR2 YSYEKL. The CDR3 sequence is CASSQDHRAQGVTDTQYF. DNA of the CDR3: TGCGCCAGCAGCCAAGATCATAGGGCCCAGGGTGTTACAGATACGCAGTATTTT.

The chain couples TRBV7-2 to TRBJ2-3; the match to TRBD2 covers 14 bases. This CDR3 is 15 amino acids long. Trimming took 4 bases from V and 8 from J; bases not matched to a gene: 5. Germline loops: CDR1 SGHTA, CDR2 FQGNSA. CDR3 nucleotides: TGTGCCAGCAGCTCGGGACTAGCGGGAGAGGGTACGCAGTATTTT. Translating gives CASSSGLAGEGTQYF.

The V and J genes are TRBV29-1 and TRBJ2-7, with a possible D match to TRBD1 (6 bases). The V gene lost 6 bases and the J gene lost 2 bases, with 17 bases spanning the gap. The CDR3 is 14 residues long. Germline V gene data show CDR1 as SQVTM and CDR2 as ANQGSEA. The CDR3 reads CSVNGTPNPYEQYF. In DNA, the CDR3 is TGCAGCGTCAACGGGACACCAAACCCCTACGAGCAGTACTTC.

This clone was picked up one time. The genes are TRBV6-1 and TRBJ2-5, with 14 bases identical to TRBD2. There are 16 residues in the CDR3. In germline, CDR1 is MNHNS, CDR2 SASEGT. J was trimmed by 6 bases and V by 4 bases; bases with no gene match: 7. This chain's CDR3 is CASSVVGLAGEQTQYF. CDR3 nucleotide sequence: TGTGCCAGCAGTGTGGTGGGACTAGCGGGAGAACAGACCCAGTACTTC.

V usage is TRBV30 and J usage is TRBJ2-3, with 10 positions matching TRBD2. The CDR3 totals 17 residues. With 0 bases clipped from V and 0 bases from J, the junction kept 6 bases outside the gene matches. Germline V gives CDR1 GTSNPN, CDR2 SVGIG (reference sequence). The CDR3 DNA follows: TGTGCCTGGAGTGTTTGGACTAGCGGCCTTAGCACAGATACGCAGTATTTT. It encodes CAWSVWTSGLSTDTQYF.

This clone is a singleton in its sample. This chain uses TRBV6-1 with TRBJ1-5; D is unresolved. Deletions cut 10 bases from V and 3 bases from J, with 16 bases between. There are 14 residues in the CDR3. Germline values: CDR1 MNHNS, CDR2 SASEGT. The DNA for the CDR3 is TGTGCCACGGCAGCTAGCCGGCCCAATCAGCCCCAGCATTTT. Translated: CATAASRPNQPQHF.

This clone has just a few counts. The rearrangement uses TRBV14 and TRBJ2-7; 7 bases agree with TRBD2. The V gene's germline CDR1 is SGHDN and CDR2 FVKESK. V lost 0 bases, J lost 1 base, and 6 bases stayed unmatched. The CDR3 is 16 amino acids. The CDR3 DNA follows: TGTGCCAGCAGCCAAGATGAGAGGGAGGGGTCCTACGAGCAGTACTTC. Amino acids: CASSQDEREGSYEQYF.

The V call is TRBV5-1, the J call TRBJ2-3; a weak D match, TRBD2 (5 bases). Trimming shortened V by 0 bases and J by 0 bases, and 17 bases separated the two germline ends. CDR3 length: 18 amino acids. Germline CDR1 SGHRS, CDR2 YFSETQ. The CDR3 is CASSLAPGLTPSTDTQYF. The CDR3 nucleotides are TGCGCCAGCAGCTTGGCCCCCGGACTGACCCCTAGCACAGATACGCAGTATTTT. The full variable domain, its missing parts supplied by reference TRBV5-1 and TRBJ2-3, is KAGVTQTPRYLIKTRGQQVTLSCSPISGHRSVSWYQQTPGQGLQFLFEYFSETQRNKGNFPGRFSGRQFSNSRSEMNVSTLELGDSALYLCASSLAPGLTPSTDTQYFGPGTRLTVL.

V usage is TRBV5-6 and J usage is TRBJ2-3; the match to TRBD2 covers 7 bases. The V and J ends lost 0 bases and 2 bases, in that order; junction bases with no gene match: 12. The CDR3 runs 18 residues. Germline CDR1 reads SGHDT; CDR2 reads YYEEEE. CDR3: CASSLATPPGGPTDTQYF. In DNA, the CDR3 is TGTGCCAGCAGCTTGGCTACCCCTCCGGGAGGACCCACAGATACGCAGTATTTT.

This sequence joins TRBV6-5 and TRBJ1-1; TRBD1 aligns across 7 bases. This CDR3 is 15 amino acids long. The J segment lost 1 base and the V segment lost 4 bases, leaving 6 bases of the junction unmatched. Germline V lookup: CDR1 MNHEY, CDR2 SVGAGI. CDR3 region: CASSSRQGQNTEAFF. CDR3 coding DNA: TGTGCCAGCAGTTCTCGACAGGGACAGAACACTGAAGCTTTCTTT.